Included here is one T cell receptor beta chain sequence, with context. Its antigen is still unknown. CDR3 size: 14 residues. The V end lost 3 bases, the J end lost 5 bases, and 11 bases lay between the germline ends. Germline V gene data show CDR1 as KGHDR and CDR2 as SFDVKD. The data originate from a study of blood T cells in healthy people across ages. The sample, about 9.7 milliliters of peripheral blood, was drawn from each donor. Using a J-beta primer mix together with a sample-barcoded 5' primer, a second PCR was run for 7 to 11 cycles. MiXCR was run by TCRdb on the 5' RACE reads, yielding one entry per CDR3 protein. Here the sample spans hundreds of thousands of distinct CDR3 sequences, under 65% being singletons. Whole-study results and caveats: Measured against age, TCR beta diversity per million T cells decreased in a roughly linear manner.

The specimen was blood. This TCR came from a man between 60 and 75 years old in good health. V is TRBV24-1 and J is TRBJ2-3; D is undetermined. The CDR3 region is CATSDPGSGDTQYF. For the CDR3, the DNA is TGTGCCACCAGTGATCCGGGCTCCGGAGATACGCAGTATTTT.